This is a list of T cell receptor beta chains from one sample in a study of blood T cell repertoires in COVID-19. TCRdb's copy holds only in-frame clones and misses some; the assay was immunoSEQ multiplex PCR. The sample includes some 200,000 clones, approximately 90% of them seen just once. The source material was peripheral blood. The receptor source for this set is an elderly woman in a cohort sampled during active or convalescent COVID-19. CDR3s include the opening cysteine and the closing phenylalanine or tryptophan. A D gene is named only where the DNA matches it firmly. The size of a clone is reported for some rows only, either as once, few or many, or as a class for expanded clones.

v_gene	j_gene	abundance	d_gene	CDR3nt	CDR3aa
TRBV18	TRBJ1-1	-	-	TGTGCCAGCTCCCCCGCTATGAACACTGAAGCTTTCTTT	CASSPAMNTEAFF
TRBV5-1	TRBJ2-1	few	TRBD2	TGCGCCAGCAGCTTTCGAAGCGGGGAATACAATGAGCAGTTCTTC	CASSFRSGEYNEQFF
TRBV3-1/TRBV3-2	TRBJ1-2	-	-	TGTGCCAGCAGCCGCGATACGGGTGACTATGGCTACACCTTC	CASSRDTGDYGYTF
TRBV6-4	TRBJ1-2	-	-	TGTGCCAGCAGTGAAACCGCGGATGAAGGTGGCTACACCTTC	CASSETADEGGYTF
TRBV25-1	TRBJ2-5	-	-	TGTGCCAGCTCAATCTGGGGGCGCCAAGAGACCCAGTACTTC	CASSIWGRQETQYF
TRBV21-1	TRBJ1-2	-	-	TGTGCCAGCCCCGGGGCGGGGAGGGCGAGGCATGGCTACACCTTC	CASPGAGRARHGYTF
TRBV9	TRBJ2-3	-	-	TGTGCCAGCAGCGGTAGCGGCTATACAGATACGCAGTATTTT	CASSGSGYTDTQYF
TRBV28	TRBJ2-3	-	TRBD2	TGTGCCAGCAGTTTTCTAGCGGGGGGCGTTAGCACAGATACGCAGTATTTT	CASSFLAGGVSTDTQYF
TRBV12-3/TRBV12-4	TRBJ1-4	-	-	TGTGCCAGCAGTGGACTCGAAAAACTGTTTTTT	CASSGLEKLFF
TRBV5-1	TRBJ2-1	few	TRBD1	TGCGCCAGCAGCAAAAATGGACAGGGGCCGGAGCAGTTCTTC	CASSKNGQGPEQFF
TRBV7-2	TRBJ1-6	once	TRBD1	TGTGCCAGCAGCTCGGACAGGGGTGATAATTCACCCCTCCACTTT	CASSSDRGDNSPLHF
TRBV15	TRBJ1-3	once	-	TGTGCCACCAGCAGAGACCATACAATTTCTGGAAACACCATATATTTT	CATSRDHTISGNTIYF
TRBV9	TRBJ1-4	-	-	TGTGCCAGCAGCGATGACAGGAATCATGAAAAACTGTTTTTT	CASSDDRNHEKLFF
TRBV7-6	TRBJ2-1	-	TRBD1	TGTGCCAGCAGCAGCACAGGGGTTGAGCAGTTCTTC	CASSSTGVEQFF
TRBV4-1	TRBJ1-5	-	TRBD1	TGCGCCAGCAGCCAATCGACAGGGGCCGGCAATCAGCCCCAGCATTTT	CASSQSTGAGNQPQHF
TRBV28	TRBJ1-1	-	-	TGTGCCAGCAGTTTCAGTCTTATCCTGAACACTGAAGCTTTCTTT	CASSFSLILNTEAFF
TRBV25-1	TRBJ1-6	-	-	TGTGCCAGCAGTCCCCCTGGCGGGGGGCGAGGTTCACCCCTCCACTTT	CASSPPGGGRGSPLHF
TRBV5-6	TRBJ1-6	-	-	TGTGCCAGCAGCTTGGCAGGAATCGGTTCACCCCTCCACTTT	CASSLAGIGSPLHF
TRBV11-3	TRBJ1-4	-	-	TGTGCCAGCAGCTTCCAAGCGCAACCTAATGAAAAACTGTTTTTT	CASSFQAQPNEKLFF
TRBV11-2	TRBJ2-1	-	-	TGTGCCAGCAGCTTAGGGGGCAGGGGAACCTACAATGAGCAGTTCTTC	CASSLGGRGTYNEQFF
TRBV27	TRBJ1-2	few	TRBD1	TGTGCCAGCGGCGACAGACAGGGCTGGGGCTACACCTTC	CASGDRQGWGYTF
TRBV2	TRBJ2-5	-	-	TGTGCCAGCAGTGGAGGGCCCCAAGAGACCCAGTACTTC	CASSGGPQETQYF
TRBV27	TRBJ1-6	few	-	TGTGCCAGCAGTTTAGAGTCAAGCTCCTATAATTCACCCCTCCACTTT	CASSLESSSYNSPLHF
TRBV24-1	TRBJ2-2	-	-	TGTGCCACCAGTGACACGACTAGTACCGGGGAGCTGTTTTTT	CATSDTTSTGELFF
TRBV19	TRBJ2-7	-	TRBD2	TGTGCCAGTAGTGAGACTAGCGGGGGCTACGAGCAGTACTTC	CASSETSGGYEQYF
TRBV10-2	TRBJ1-1	-	-	TGCGCCAGCAGTCTGTTACAAAACACTGAAGCTTTCTTT	CASSLLQNTEAFF
TRBV7-6	TRBJ1-4	-	TRBD1	TGTGCCAGCAGCTTAGAGGTGGGGACAGGAGGTGATGAAAAACTGTTTTTT	CASSLEVGTGGDEKLFF
TRBV11-2	TRBJ1-1	once	TRBD1	TGTGCCAGCAGCTTGAGTATAAGGGACAGGGCTTTCTTT	CASSLSIRDRAFF
TRBV11-2	TRBJ1-5	-	TRBD1	TGTGCCAGCAGCCTCGGGACAGGGGGCCTCGGCAATCAGCCCCAGCATTTT	CASSLGTGGLGNQPQHF
TRBV5-1	TRBJ2-3	once	-	TGCGCCAGCAGCTCTACAGGCGACACAGATACGCAGTATTTT	CASSSTGDTDTQYF
TRBV27	TRBJ2-7	-	-	TGTGCCAGCAGTTTACGCGGAGGCTTCTACGAGCAGTACTTC	CASSLRGGFYEQYF
TRBV11-2	TRBJ2-3	-	-	TGTGCCAGCAGCCCCACCCGGGTGGCAGATACGCAGTATTTT	CASSPTRVADTQYF
TRBV10-3	TRBJ2-1	-	-	TGTGCCATCAGTGAACAGCAGAATGAGCAGTTCTTC	CAISEQQNEQFF
TRBV6-2/TRBV6-3	TRBJ1-5	-	-	TGTGCCAGCAGTTCCCCCTTGGGCGGGAATAGTCAGCCCCAGCATTTT	CASSSPLGGNSQPQHF
TRBV28	TRBJ2-7	-	-	TGTGCCAGCAGTCCTAGACGGGACTCCTACGAGCAGTACTTC	CASSPRRDSYEQYF
TRBV5-1	TRBJ2-6	-	-	TGCGCCAGCAGGGAGATCTCTGGGGCCAACGTCCTGACTTTC	CASREISGANVLTF
TRBV11-2	TRBJ1-2	-	-	TGTGCCAGCAGCTTGACAGACTATGGCTACACCTTC	CASSLTDYGYTF
TRBV15	TRBJ2-7	-	TRBD1	TGTGCCACCAGCAGAGACAGGGGGAGAACCTACGAGCAGTACTTC	CATSRDRGRTYEQYF
TRBV2	TRBJ1-5	-	-	TGTGCCAGCAGGAGGAGGGCCCTAAGCAATCAGCCCCAGCATTTT	CASRRRALSNQPQHF
TRBV5-1	TRBJ1-3	-	-	TGCGCCAGCTCCAAGGTGGCAGGGACACCGACGTCTGGAAACACCATATATTTT	CASSKVAGTPTSGNTIYF
TRBV5-1	TRBJ1-2	-	-	TGCGCCAGCAGCCAGGACAGAACTTATAACTATGGCTACACCTTC	CASSQDRTYNYGYTF
TRBV7-2	TRBJ2-3	-	-	TGTGCCAGCAGCTCGCCCCCAACAGGGATCACAGATACGCAGTATTTT	CASSSPPTGITDTQYF
TRBV19	TRBJ1-2	-	TRBD1	TGTGCCAGTAGTATCTCTGGGACAGGGACCCCCCGTAACTATGGCTACACCTTC	CASSISGTGTPRNYGYTF
TRBV19	TRBJ1-5	-	TRBD1	TGTGCCAGTGCTGGGACAGGGGATCAGCCCCAGCATTTT	CASAGTGDQPQHF
TRBV5-1	TRBJ2-5	-	TRBD2	TGCGCCAGCAGCTCGCCAGCGGGAGTCCTAACGGGGAAGACCCAGTACTTC	CASSSPAGVLTGKTQYF
TRBV21-1	TRBJ1-5	-	-	TGTGCCAGCATCAAGGGGGCGTTCCACCTCGGCGCAAATCAGCCCCAGCATTTT	CASIKGAFHLGANQPQHF
TRBV5-6	TRBJ2-3	few	-	TGTGCCAGCAGCTTTCAGCAGGTAGATACGCAGTATTTT	CASSFQQVDTQYF
TRBV6-5	TRBJ1-5	-	TRBD1	TGTGCCAGCAGCAAGAGACAGGGTAGCCAGCCCCAGCATTTT	CASSKRQGSQPQHF
TRBV5-6	TRBJ1-5	-	TRBD1	TGTGCCAGCAGCCTTATCCGGGACAGAAATCAGCCCCAGCATTTT	CASSLIRDRNQPQHF
TRBV11-2	TRBJ1-1	-	-	TGTGCCAGCAGCTTAGATCTTACCGGTGGGTGGAGGACTGAAGCTTTCTTT	CASSLDLTGGWRTEAFF
TRBV10-2	TRBJ1-4	-	-	TGCGCCAGCAGTGACGCAGAAAATGAAAAACTGTTTTTT	CASSDAENEKLFF
TRBV19	TRBJ2-3	-	TRBD1	TGTGCCAGTAGGACCCCTCCCGGGACAGGTCGCCCAGATACGCAGTATTTT	CASRTPPGTGRPDTQYF
TRBV5-1	TRBJ2-1	-	-	TGCGCCAGCTCCGGGGGGCGCGTCGAACCCTACAATGAGCAGTTCTTC	CASSGGRVEPYNEQFF
TRBV9	TRBJ1-1	-	-	TGTGCCAGCAGCCCTCTTAGTGGCGGTATGAACACTGAAGCTTTCTTT	CASSPLSGGMNTEAFF
TRBV12-5	TRBJ2-3	-	TRBD2	TGTGCTAGTGTTAATACGGGGGGGACAGATACGCAGTATTTT	CASVNTGGTDTQYF
TRBV25-1	TRBJ2-1	-	TRBD2	TGTGCCAGCAGTGAAGTAGCGGGAGGTGAGCAGTTCTTC	CASSEVAGGEQFF
TRBV30	TRBJ2-2	-	-	TGTGCCTGGTTGGCCACCGGGGAGCTGTTTTTT	CAWLATGELFF
TRBV19	TRBJ2-1	-	TRBD1	TGTGCCAGTAGTGGATACGGGACAGGGGACTACAATGAGCAGTTCTTC	CASSGYGTGDYNEQFF
TRBV7-6	TRBJ2-6	-	TRBD2	TGTGCCAGCAGCCCAGCGGGGCGGGAATTATACTCTGGGGCCAACGTCCTGACTTTC	CASSPAGRELYSGANVLTF
TRBV10-1	TRBJ2-1	-	-	TGCGCCAGCAGTGATGAGGGGGGGCGGGATGAGCAGTTCTTC	CASSDEGGRDEQFF